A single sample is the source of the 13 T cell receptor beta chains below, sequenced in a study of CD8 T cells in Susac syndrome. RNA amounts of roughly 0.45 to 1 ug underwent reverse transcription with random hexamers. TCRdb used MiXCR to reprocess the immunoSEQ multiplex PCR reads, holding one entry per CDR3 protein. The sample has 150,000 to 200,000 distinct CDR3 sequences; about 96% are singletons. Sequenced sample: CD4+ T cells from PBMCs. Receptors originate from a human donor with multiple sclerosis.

CDR3 in DNA: TGTGCCAGCAGGAATTCAGAGACCCAGTACTTC. It is translated as CASRNSETQYF. The chain recombines TRBV3-1 with TRBJ2-5; D is undetermined. CDR3 length equals 11 residues. V lost 6 bases and J 4 bases, leaving 6 bases between the germline ends. Germline CDR1 LGHDT, CDR2 YNNKEL (reference sequence).

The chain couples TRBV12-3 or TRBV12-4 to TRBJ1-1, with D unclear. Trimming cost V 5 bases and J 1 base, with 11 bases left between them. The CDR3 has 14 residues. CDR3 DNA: TGTGCCAGCAGTCTTATGGGAGGGAACACTGAAGCTTTCTTT. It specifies CASSLMGGNTEAFF.

The CDR3 region is CSARKGNTLGGKLFF. Written as DNA, the CDR3 is TGCAGTGCTAGGAAGGGGAACACCCTTGGTGGAAAACTGTTTTTT. The chain links TRBV20-1 to TRBJ1-4; D is possibly TRBD1 (5 bases). The V gene's germline CDR1 is DFQATT and CDR2 SNEGSKA (reference sequence). V gave up 3 bases and J gave up 10 bases, with 21 bases separating them. This CDR3 has 15 residues.

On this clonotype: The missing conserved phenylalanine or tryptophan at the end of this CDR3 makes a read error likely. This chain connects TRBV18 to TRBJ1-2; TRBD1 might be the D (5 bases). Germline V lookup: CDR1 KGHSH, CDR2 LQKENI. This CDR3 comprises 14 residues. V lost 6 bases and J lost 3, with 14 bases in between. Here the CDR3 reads CASSGNEGYYGYTV. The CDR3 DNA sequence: TGTGCCAGCTCCGGAAACGAGGGGTACTATGGCTACACCGTC.

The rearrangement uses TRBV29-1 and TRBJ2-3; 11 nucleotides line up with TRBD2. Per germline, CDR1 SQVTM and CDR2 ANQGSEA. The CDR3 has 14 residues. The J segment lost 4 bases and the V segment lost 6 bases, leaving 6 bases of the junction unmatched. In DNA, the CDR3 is TGCAGCGTCGGGACTAGCGGAATCCCAGATACGCAGTATTTT. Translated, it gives CSVGTSGIPDTQYF.

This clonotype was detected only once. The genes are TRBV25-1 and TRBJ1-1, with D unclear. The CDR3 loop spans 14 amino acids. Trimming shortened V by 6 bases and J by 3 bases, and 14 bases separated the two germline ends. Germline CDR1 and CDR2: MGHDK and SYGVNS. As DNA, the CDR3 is TGTGCCAGCAGAGAAACTTCAGGCTACACTGAAGCTTTCTTT. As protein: CASRETSGYTEAFF.

Here the CDR3 DNA reads TGTGCCAGCAGCCCAGACAGGGGGCCTCGGGAGCAGTACTTC. Protein product: CASSPDRGPREQYF. This rearrangement joins TRBV7-2 to TRBJ2-7; TRBD1 matches 10 bases. CDR3 size: 14 residues. Losses at the gene ends were 5 bases for V and 7 bases for J; bases not matched to a gene: 8. CDR1 is SGHTA and CDR2 is FQGNSA in the germline V gene.

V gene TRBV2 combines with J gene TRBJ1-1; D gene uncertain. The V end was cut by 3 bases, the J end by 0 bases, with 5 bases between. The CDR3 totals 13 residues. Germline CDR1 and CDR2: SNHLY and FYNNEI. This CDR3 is CASSDRVNTEAFF. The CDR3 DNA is TGTGCCAGCAGTGACCGGGTGAACACTGAAGCTTTCTTT.

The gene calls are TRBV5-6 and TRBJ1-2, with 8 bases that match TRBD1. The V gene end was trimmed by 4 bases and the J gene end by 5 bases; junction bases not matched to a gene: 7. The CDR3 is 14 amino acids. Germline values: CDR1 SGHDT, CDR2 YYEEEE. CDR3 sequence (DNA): TGTGCCAGCAGCCCGGACAGGGTGGGATATGGCTACACCTTC. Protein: CASSPDRVGYGYTF.

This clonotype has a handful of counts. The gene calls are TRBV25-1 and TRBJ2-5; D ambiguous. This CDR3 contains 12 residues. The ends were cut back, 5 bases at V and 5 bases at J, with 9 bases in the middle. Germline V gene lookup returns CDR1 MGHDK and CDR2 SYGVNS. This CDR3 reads CASSLPGETQYF. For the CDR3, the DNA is TGTGCCAGCAGTCTCCCTGGGGAGACCCAGTACTTC.

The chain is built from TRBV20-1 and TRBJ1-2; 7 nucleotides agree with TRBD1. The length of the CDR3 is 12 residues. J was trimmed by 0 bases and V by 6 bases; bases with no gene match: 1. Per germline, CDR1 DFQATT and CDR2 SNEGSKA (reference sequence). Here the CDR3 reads CSADRANYGYTF. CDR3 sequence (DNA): TGCAGTGCCGACAGGGCTAACTATGGCTACACCTTC.

The CDR3 DNA is TGTGCCAGCAGTTACTCGGGGGGACTAGTTTCCTACAATGAGCAGTTCTTC. Encoded protein: CASSYSGGLVSYNEQFF. The rearrangement uses TRBV6-5 and TRBJ2-1; 8 positions agree with TRBD2. V dropped 0 bases and J dropped 1; count of bases not matched to a gene: 5. This CDR3 has 17 amino acids. Per germline, CDR1 MNHEY and CDR2 SVGAGI.

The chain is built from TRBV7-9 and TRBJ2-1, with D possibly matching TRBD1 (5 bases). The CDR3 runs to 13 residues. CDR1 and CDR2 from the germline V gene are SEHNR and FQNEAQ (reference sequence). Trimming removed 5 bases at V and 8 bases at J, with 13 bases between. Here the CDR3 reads CASSLTDRYEQFF. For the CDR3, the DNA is TGTGCCAGCAGCCTTACAGACAGATATGAGCAGTTCTTC.